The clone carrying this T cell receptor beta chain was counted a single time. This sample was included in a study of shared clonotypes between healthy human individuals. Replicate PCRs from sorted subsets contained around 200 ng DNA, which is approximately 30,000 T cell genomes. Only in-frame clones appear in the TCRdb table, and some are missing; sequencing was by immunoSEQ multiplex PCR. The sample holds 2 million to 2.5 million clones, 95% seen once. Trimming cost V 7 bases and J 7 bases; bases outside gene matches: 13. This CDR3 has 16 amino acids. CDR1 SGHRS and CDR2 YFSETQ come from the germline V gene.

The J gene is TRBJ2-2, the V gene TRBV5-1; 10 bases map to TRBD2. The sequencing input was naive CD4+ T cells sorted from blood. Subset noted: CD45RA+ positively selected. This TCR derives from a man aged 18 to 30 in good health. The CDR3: CASRDLAGEYGGELFF. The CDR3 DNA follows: TGCGCCAGCCGTGACCTAGCGGGAGAGTATGGCGGGGAGCTGTTTTTT. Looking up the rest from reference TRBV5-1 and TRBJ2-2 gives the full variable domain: KAGVTQTPRYLIKTRGQQVTLSCSPISGHRSVSWYQQTPGQGLQFLFEYFSETQRNKGNFPGRFSGRQFSNSRSEMNVSTLELGDSALYLCASRDLAGEYGGELFFGEGSRLTVL.